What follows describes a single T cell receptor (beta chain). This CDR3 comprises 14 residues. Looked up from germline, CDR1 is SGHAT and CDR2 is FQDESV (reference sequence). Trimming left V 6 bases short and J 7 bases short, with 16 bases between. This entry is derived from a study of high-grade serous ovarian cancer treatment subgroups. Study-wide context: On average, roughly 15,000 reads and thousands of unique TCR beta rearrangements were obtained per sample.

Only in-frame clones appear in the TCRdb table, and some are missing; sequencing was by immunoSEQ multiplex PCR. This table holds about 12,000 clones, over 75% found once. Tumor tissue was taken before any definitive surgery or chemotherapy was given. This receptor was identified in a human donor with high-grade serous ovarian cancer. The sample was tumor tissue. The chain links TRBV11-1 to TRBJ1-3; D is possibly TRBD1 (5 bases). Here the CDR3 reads CASSLHPRVNTIYF. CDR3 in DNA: TGTGCCAGCAGTTTGCACCCCAGGGTGAACACCATATATTTT.